This section outlines one T cell receptor (beta chain) sequence together with its context. Resolution of symptoms, clearance, or two negative PCRs was present in recovered Cohort 3 donors. The source of the sample is a study of blood T cell repertoires in COVID-19. The ends lost 5 bases at V and 2 bases at J; junction bases unmatched: 6. This CDR3 has 14 amino acids. CDR1 GTSNPN and CDR2 SVGIG come from the germline V gene (reference sequence). The method was immunoSEQ multiplex PCR; TCRdb's version includes in-frame clones alone and lacks a portion of them. The sample gives roughly 200,000 clones, around four fifths of which show up once; 12% is in the top ten.

Sequenced sample: PBMCs or T cells enriched from blood (not recorded which). The source is a man between 40 and 49 years old who had recovered from COVID-19. This chain uses TRBV30 with TRBJ2-1, with 7 bases that match TRBD1. The CDR3 DNA follows: TGTGCCTGGGGTAGACAGGGCACCTACAATGAGCAGTTCTTC. It is translated as CAWGRQGTYNEQFF.